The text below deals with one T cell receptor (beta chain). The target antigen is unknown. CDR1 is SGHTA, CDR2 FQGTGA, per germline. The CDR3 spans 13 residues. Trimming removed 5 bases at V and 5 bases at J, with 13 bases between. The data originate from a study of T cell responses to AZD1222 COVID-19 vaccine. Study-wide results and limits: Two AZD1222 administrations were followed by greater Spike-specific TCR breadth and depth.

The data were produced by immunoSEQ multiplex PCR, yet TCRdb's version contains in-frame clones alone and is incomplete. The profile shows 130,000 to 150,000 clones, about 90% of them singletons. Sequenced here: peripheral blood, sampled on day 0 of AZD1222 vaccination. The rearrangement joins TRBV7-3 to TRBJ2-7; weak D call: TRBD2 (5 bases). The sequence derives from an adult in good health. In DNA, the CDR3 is TGTGCCAGCAGCCCCGGAGGTCTCGACGAGCAGTACTTC. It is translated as CASSPGGLDEQYF. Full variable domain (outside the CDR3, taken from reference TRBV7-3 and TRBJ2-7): GAGVSQTPSNKVTEKGKYVELRCDPISGHTALYWYRQSLGQGPEFLIYFQGTGAADDSGLPNDRFFAVRPEGSVSTLKIQRTERGDSAVYLCASSPGGLDEQYFGPGTRLTVT.